The entry below describes one T cell receptor beta chain. At one boundary the junction diverges from the germline segment, which might be a read error. The record originates from a study of blood T cells in healthy people across ages. Sample-barcoded 5' priming and a J-beta primer mix drove a second PCR of about 7 to 11 cycles. TCRdb reprocessed the 5' RACE reads via MiXCR and lists one record per CDR3 protein. The sample has over 1,500,000 distinct CDR3 sequences, about two fifths seen once. The CDR3 has 14 residues. Germline CDR1 and CDR2: SEHNR and FQNEAQ (reference sequence). This sequence joins TRBV7-9 and TRBJ1-5; perhaps TRBD1 as D (6 bases). The clonotype was recovered from a human donor in good health. Sample: blood. The CDR3 region has the DNA TGTGCTAGCAGCCGGGGGGGCTTCAATCAGCCCCAGCATTTT. Translating it yields CASSRGGFNQPQHF.